Presented here are 10 T cell receptor beta chains from one specimen sequenced in a study of T cell responses to AZD1222 COVID-19 vaccine. Generated by immunoSEQ multiplex PCR, the TCRdb table keeps only in-frame clones and is missing some. The sample shows 150,000 to 200,000 clones, 90% to 95% of them seen only once. This sample comprised peripheral blood, obtained on day 0 of AZD1222 vaccination. These receptor sequences come from an adult in good health.

This clone appeared once. The genes are TRBV13 and TRBJ1-1; D call uncertain. Per the germline V gene, CDR1 is PRHDT and CDR2 is FYEKMQ (reference sequence). V was trimmed by 0 bases and J by 6 bases, leaving 5 bases between them. CDR3 size: 12 residues. In nucleotides, the CDR3 is TGTGCCAGCAGCTTAGGCCCCTCTGAAGCTTTCTTT. Amino acid sequence: CASSLGPSEAFF.

The rearrangement links TRBV6-2 or TRBV6-3 to TRBJ2-1, with D possibly being TRBD1 (6 bases). CDR1 and CDR2 from the germline V gene are MNHEY and SVGEGT. The CDR3 contains 15 residues. V lost 1 base, J lost 7 bases, and 14 bases lay in between. The CDR3 region is CASSYWAQTGNEQFF. The CDR3 bases are TGTGCCAGCAGTTACTGGGCCCAAACAGGGAATGAGCAGTTCTTC.

V usage is TRBV28 and J usage is TRBJ1-6, with 8 bases that match TRBD1. The germline CDR1 and CDR2 sequences are MDHEN and SYDVKM. The CDR3 extends over 15 amino acids. The V segment lost 6 bases and the J segment 7 bases; nucleotides outside the gene matches: 8. CDR3 DNA sequence: TGTGCCAGCAGCTATCTCCAGGGGGCGAATTCACCCCTCCACTTT. Its protein is CASSYLQGANSPLHF.

The chain is built from TRBV28 and TRBJ1-1, with D possibly being TRBD1 (6 bases). Germline-derived CDR1 and CDR2 are MDHEN and SYDVKM. There are 15 residues in the CDR3. Trimming shortened V by 5 bases and J by 0 bases, and 13 bases separated the two germline ends. Here the CDR3 DNA reads TGTGCCAGCAGTCGGCGCGGGGGGCTGAACACTGAAGCTTTCTTT. This translates into CASSRRGGLNTEAFF. The whole variable domain, filled in from reference TRBV28 and TRBJ1-1, reads DVKVTQSSRYLVKRTGEKVFLECVQDMDHENMFWYRQDPGLGLRLIYFSYDVKMKEKGDIPEGYSVSREKKERFSLILESASTNQTSMYLCASSRRGGLNTEAFFGQGTRLTVV.

CDR3 loop: CASSQDGAGARYEQYF. CDR3 nucleotide sequence: TGTGCCAGCAGCCAAGATGGCGCAGGGGCCAGGTACGAGCAGTACTTC. The chain carries TRBV3-1 (or the pseudogene TRBV3-2) and TRBJ2-7; weak D call: TRBD1 (6 bases). The CDR3 is 16 amino acids. V lost 0 bases and J lost 4, with 16 bases in between. CDR1 LGHDT and CDR2 YNNKEL come from the germline V gene (reference sequence).

The chain recombines TRBV6-5 with TRBJ2-5; 11 nucleotides line up with TRBD1. This CDR3 has 14 residues. J gave up 4 bases and V 4 bases, and 2 bases lay outside the gene matches. Germline V gene lookup returns CDR1 MNHEY and CDR2 SVGAGI. The chain's CDR3 is CASSSGTGGETQYF. The CDR3 DNA reads as TGTGCCAGCAGTTCCGGGACAGGGGGAGAGACCCAGTACTTC.

The rearrangement links TRBV4-3 to TRBJ2-3, with 11 bases fitting TRBD2. CDR1 LGHNA and CDR2 YSLEER come from the germline V gene. Trimming cost V 0 bases and J 7 bases; bases outside gene matches: 9. The CDR3 spans 17 residues. CDR3 residues: CASSQDGTSGYDNTQYF. CDR3 DNA: TGCGCCAGCAGCCAAGATGGGACTAGCGGATACGATAATACGCAGTATTTT.

CDR3 region: CASSRGREAYGYTF. In nucleotides, the CDR3 is TGTGCCAGCAGCCGAGGACGGGAAGCCTATGGCTACACCTTC. V usage is TRBV7-8 and J usage is TRBJ1-2, with D uncertain. The CDR3 is made up of 14 amino acids. Trimming cost V 5 bases and J 4 bases, with 14 bases left between them. Germline CDR1 SGHVS, CDR2 FQNEAQ.

The chain is built from TRBV5-4 and TRBJ2-7, with 7 bases lining up with TRBD1. V shed 4 bases and J 4 bases; nucleotides not matched to a gene: 5. This CDR3 is 13 amino acids long. Germline CDR1 and CDR2: SGHNT and YYREEE (reference sequence). The CDR3 spells CASSPGTEYEQYF. The DNA for the CDR3 is TGTGCCAGCAGCCCCGGGACAGAATACGAGCAGTACTTC.

The chain couples TRBV29-1 to TRBJ2-7; 11 nucleotides align to TRBD2. V was pared by 4 bases and J by 3 bases, with 5 bases of the junction left unmatched. There are 14 residues in the CDR3. From germline, CDR1 is SQVTM and CDR2 ANQGSEA. The CDR3 spells CSVGLAGRSYEQYF. CDR3 DNA: TGCAGCGTTGGACTAGCGGGGAGGAGCTACGAGCAGTACTTC.